This TCR beta chain comes out of a study of a mutant IDH1 vaccine in newly diagnosed glioma. At the level of the study: Patients underwent eight vaccinations, which took place in weeks 1, 3, 5, 7, 11, 15, 19 and 23. Vaccines were first given 4-6 weeks after radiotherapy alone, or with temozolomide cycles. Patients under treatment included about 62% males and 37.5% females and had a mean age of approximately 40 years.

Whole-study results and caveats: Patients showed vaccine-induced immune responses at a rate of 90% to 95%.

The CDR3 is 15 residues long. The V and J ends lost 5 bases and 0 bases, in that order; junction bases with no gene match: 4. Germline loops: CDR1 LNHNV, CDR2 YYDKDF (reference sequence). Of note for this clone: Its antigen remains unidentified.

This sample's time point: week 11, during vaccination. Vaccinated patients received 300 ug of mutant IDH1 20-mer peptide per dose, with topical imiquimod. TCRdb's table, derived via immunoSEQ multiplex PCR, lists solely in-frame clones and lacks some. The sample records roughly 120,000 clones, around 90% being singletons. The specimen comprised PBMCs, sampled from a glioma patient whose treatment included an IDH1 peptide vaccine. The chain carries TRBV15 and TRBJ2-5; 9 bases are shared with TRBD1. The clonotype originates from a woman in her 50s with glioma. The CDR3 protein is CATSSTGGYQETQYF. CDR3 nucleotides: TGTGCCACCAGCTCGACAGGGGGGTACCAAGAGACCCAGTACTTC. Combining the CDR3 with reference TRBV15 and TRBJ2-5 gives the whole variable domain DAMVIQNPRYQVTQFGKPVTLSCSQTLNHNVMYWYQQKSSQAPKLLFHYYDKDFNNEADTPDNFQSRRPNTSFCFLDIRSPGLGDTAMYLCATSSTGGYQETQYFGPGTRLLVL.